Sequencing of this T cell receptor beta chain was carried out in a study of Graves' ophthalmopathy and Graves' hyperthyroidism. Study conclusions and caveats: At roughly 67% sensitivity and 72.22% specificity, the model predicted progression of the ophthalmopathy. Detection in blood was also observed for most expanded thyroid clonotypes above 0.001 frequency.

RNA transcripts served as template for amplifying TCR beta CDR3 sequences. RT-PCR was first run with HTBI primers, then multiplex PCR in a second round. A single record per CDR3 protein comes from TCRdb applying MiXCR to the multiplex PCR reads. The table shows 650,000 to 900,000 distinct CDR3 sequences, with roughly 41% occurring only once. Notes on this clonotype: The antigen remains undetermined.

This CDR3 has 17 residues. Trimming left V 2 bases short and J 6 bases short, with 23 bases between. Germline V gives CDR1 SGHTA, CDR2 FQGNSA. This TCR was recovered from an adult man with Graves' ophthalmopathy. The chain links TRBV7-2 to TRBJ2-7; D gene unclear. Sequencing was performed on peripheral blood. CDR3 DNA: TGTGCCAGCAGCTTATATCCCGCGGCAGGTCCTACGGGCGAGCAGTACTTC. This encodes CASSLYPAAGPTGEQYF.